This T cell receptor beta chain was documented in a study of blood T cell repertoires in COVID-19. This clone has more than one count but fewer than ten. V lost 7 bases and J 2 bases, leaving 5 bases between the germline ends. The CDR3 covers 11 residues. Germline V lookup: CDR1 SNHLY, CDR2 FYNNEI. Method: immunoSEQ multiplex PCR; TCRdb's copy keeps in-frame clones and lacks some. The sample lists fewer than 250,000 clones; 70% to 90% were seen once. This sequence originates from a woman in her forties who had recovered from COVID-19. The chain combines TRBV2 with TRBJ1-2; D remains unclear. Input material: peripheral blood. This chain's CDR3 is CASNVNYGYTF. CDR3 in DNA: TGTGCCAGCAATGTAAACTATGGCTACACCTTC.